This T cell receptor (beta chain) was recorded in a study of Graves' ophthalmopathy and Graves' hyperthyroidism. Study-level information: No treatment had been given when peripheral blood was collected at initial diagnosis.

This CDR3 comprises 13 residues. Trimming took off 2 bases at V and 2 bases at J, with 6 bases between the two ends. Germline V gene lookup returns CDR1 MNHNS and CDR2 SASEGT. General study points: In blood, most expanded thyroid clonotypes above 0.001 frequency were also detected.

TCR beta CDR3 amplification used RNA transcripts. In the first round, RT-PCR was carried out with HTBI primers, and a multiplex PCR formed the second round. TCRdb independently ran MiXCR on the multiplex PCR reads; one entry per CDR3 protein. The sample lists 350,000 to 450,000 distinct CDR3 sequences; about 18% were seen once. PBMCs had their origin in fresh peripheral blood (roughly 10 ml). This clonotype came up many times. Its target is unknown. The sequence came from a woman under 30 with Graves' ophthalmopathy. What was sequenced was peripheral blood. The chain is built from TRBV6-1 and TRBJ1-2; D gene uncertain. CDR3 nucleotide sequence: TGTGCCAGCAGTGAAACCAGGAACTATGGCTACACCTTC. Its protein is CASSETRNYGYTF.